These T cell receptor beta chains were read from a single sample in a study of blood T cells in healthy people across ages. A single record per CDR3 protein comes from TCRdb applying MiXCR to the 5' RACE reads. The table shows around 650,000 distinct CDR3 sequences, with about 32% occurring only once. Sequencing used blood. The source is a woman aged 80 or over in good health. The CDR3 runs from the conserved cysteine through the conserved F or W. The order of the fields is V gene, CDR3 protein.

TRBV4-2,CASSQVGPRGNTDTQYF
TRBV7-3,CASSLRLNNEQFF
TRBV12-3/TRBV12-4,CASSWGAETEAFF
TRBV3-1,CASSAGSAVTGELFF
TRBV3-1,CASSPSAGRDTQYF
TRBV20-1,CSAIDPGSSYNEQFF
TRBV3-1,CASSPIVQGGEQFF
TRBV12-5,CASGLERGGQYNEQFF
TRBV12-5,CASALGPLNTGELFF
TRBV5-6,CASSAGLAGLSSYNEQYF
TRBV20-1,CSASRTSGKSYEQYF
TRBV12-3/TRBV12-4,CASSLGQFSTDTEYF
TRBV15,CATSRDLHRQYSNQPQHF
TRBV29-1,CSVYEDTEAFF
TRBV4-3,CASSQVAGAGGYTF
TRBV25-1,CASSESGPGTYYNSPLHF
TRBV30,CAWRMAGPAFF
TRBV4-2,CASSREADTQYF
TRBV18,CASSTLGTEQETQYF
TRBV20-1,CSARWGSDGYTF
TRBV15,CATSRDVGTSYEQYF
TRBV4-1,CASSSLTSGGAKNIQYF
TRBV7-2,CASSLIGGFTDTQYF
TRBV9,CASSSRPTGELFF
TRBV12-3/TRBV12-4,CASSFSPSNTGELFF
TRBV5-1,CASSPRTSGLYNEQFF
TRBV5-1,CASSSQDRYPYEQYF
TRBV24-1,CATSGLGLAGGHEQFF
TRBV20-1,CSLKGSQETQYF
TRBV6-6,CASSYRSRASSTDTQYF
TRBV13,CASSLGGTGYNSPFHF
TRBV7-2,CASSSKSGTGLGFGQYF
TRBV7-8,CASSLVGVSNTGELFF
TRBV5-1,CANSLGTGGAVNTEAFF
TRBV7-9,CASSRDLNSYNEQYF
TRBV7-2,CASSLVTGGETQYF
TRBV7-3,CASSLNGQPNYGYTF
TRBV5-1,CASSLQGNSNTGELFF
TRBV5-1,CASSLAGAGQINEQFF
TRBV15,CATSRDLGGSYGYTF
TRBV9,CASSAGTGASRETQYF
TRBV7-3,CASSLVAISTDTQYF
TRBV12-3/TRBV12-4,CASSPSYGEYEQYF
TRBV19,CASSGLAIRSYNEQFF
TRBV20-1,CSAIRGYSSYEQYF